This T cell receptor (beta chain) was captured by sequencing in a study of response to subunit inactivated influenza vaccine. CDR1 is SGHKS and CDR2 is YYEKEE in the germline V gene (reference sequence). Trimming stripped 0 bases from V and 2 bases from J, with 12 bases between. The CDR3 consists of 15 residues. Each CDR3 protein gets one entry after TCRdb re-called the RT-PCR reads with MiXCR. The sample lists about 540,000 distinct CDR3 sequences, approximately 20% occurring once. These same data were also listed under a study on T cells expressing NK-cell markers. As that study records: Template switching by 5'RACE with UMIs generated the TCR beta cDNA.

The starting material was CD4+ T cells sorted from PBMCs, obtained roughly 12 days after vaccination. This sequence joins TRBV5-5 and TRBJ2-7; D gene uncertain. The clonotype comes from a man aged 45-65 years who received an inactivated influenza vaccine. CDR3 in amino acids: CASSLDAPSTYEQYF. As DNA, the CDR3 is TGTGCCAGCAGCTTGGATGCGCCGAGCACCTACGAGCAGTACTTC.